The clone carrying this T cell receptor beta chain appeared a single time. Its matching antigen is unknown. The data were obtained in a study of cytomegalovirus exposure and HLA in healthy donors. The donors were healthy bone marrow donors. Points from the study as a whole: Most TCR sequences showed up rarely, but some public TCRs showed up in many donors. CMV serostatus stood as the only immune exposure information on hand. Analyzed later, most CMV-associated TCR beta chains appeared HLA-restricted.

The PCR made use of 60 Vbeta and 13 Jbeta primers. Profiling relied on immunoSEQ multiplex PCR, and the TCRdb table lists in-frame clones only, not all of them. The table has 24,000 or so clones, more than 70% seen once. The sequenced material came from PBMCs. The TCR was taken from a male donor in good health and CMV-seronegative.

The CDR3 bases are TGTGCCAGCAGCTCTACTAGGAACACCGGGGAGCTGTTTTTT. It is translated as CASSSTRNTGELFF. This chain links TRBV7-2 with TRBJ2-2, with D possibly matching TRBD2 (5 bases). Trimming left V 4 bases short and J 1 base short, with 7 bases between. The CDR3 consists of 14 residues. Germline V gives CDR1 SGHTA, CDR2 FQGNSA. Full variable domain (outside the CDR3, taken from reference TRBV7-2 and TRBJ2-2): GAGVSQSPSNKVTEKGKDVELRCDPISGHTALYWYRQSLGQGLEFLIYFQGNSAPDKSGLPSDRFSAERTGGSVSTLTIQRTQQEDSAVYLCASSSTRNTGELFFGEGSRLTVL.